The clone carrying this TCR beta chain was detected only a few times. This record comes from a study of T-cell memory formation after mild COVID-19. TCRdb redid the calling of the 5' RACE reads with MiXCR, one entry per CDR3 protein. The sample records over 350,000 distinct CDR3 sequences, roughly 24% being singletons. The receptor comes from an adult woman who had mild COVID-19 (a few samples of this study predate the infection). Cell type and time point are not known. Sequencing was done on a sample of PBMCs or a T cell subset sorted from them (not recorded which).

CDR3 residues: CASSITGGFFVGQPQHF. The DNA for the CDR3 is TGTGCCAGTAGTATTACAGGGGGCTTTTTCGTTGGTCAGCCCCAGCATTTT. The chain recombines TRBV19 with TRBJ1-5; 9 bases line up with TRBD1. From germline, CDR1 is LNHDA and CDR2 SQIVND (reference sequence). V gave up 3 bases and J gave up 6 bases; unmatched junction bases: 12. The length of the CDR3 is 17 residues. Based on the CDR3 plus reference TRBV19 and TRBJ1-5, the full variable domain is DGGITQSPKYLFRKEGQNVTLSCEQNLNHDAMYWYRQDPGQGLRLIYYSQIVNDFQKGDIAEGYSVSREKKESFPLTVTSAQKNPTAFYLCASSITGGFFVGQPQHFGDGTRLSIL.